This passage covers 16 T cell receptor beta chains from one sample sequenced in a study of cytomegalovirus exposure and HLA in healthy donors. PCR employed 60 Vbeta and 13 Jbeta primers. Profiling relied on immunoSEQ multiplex PCR, and the TCRdb table lists in-frame clones only, not all of them. The profile shows approximately 120,000 clones, approximately 78% of them singletons. Material: PBMCs. Every receptor here comes from a man between 35 and 55 years old in good health and CMV-seronegative.

The gene calls are TRBV27 and TRBJ1-4; no firm D call. V was trimmed by 7 bases and J by 9 bases, leaving 18 bases between them. Germline values: CDR1 MNHEY, CDR2 SMNVEV (reference sequence). This CDR3 has 14 amino acids. The CDR3: CASTENRAHQKLFF. As DNA, the CDR3 is TGTGCCAGCACCGAGAACCGAGCGCATCAAAAACTGTTTTTT. Full variable domain (remainder filled in from reference TRBV27 and TRBJ1-4): EAQVTQNPRYLITVTGKKLTVTCSQNMNHEYMSWYRQDPGLGLRQIYYSMNVEVTDKGDVPEGYKVSRKEKRNFPLILESPSPNQTSLYFCASTENRAHQKLFFGSGTQLSVL.

V usage is TRBV5-5 and J usage is TRBJ1-6, with a possible D match to TRBD1 (5 bases). This CDR3 has 15 residues. Germline V gene lookup returns CDR1 SGHKS and CDR2 YYEKEE (reference sequence). The ends were cut back, 0 bases at V and 10 bases at J, with 14 bases in the middle. CDR3 nucleotide sequence: TGTGCCAGCAGCTTGGGATCCCAGGGCGGCTCACCCCTCCACTTT. It yields the protein CASSLGSQGGSPLHF.

The chain couples TRBV7-2 to TRBJ2-3; 7 bases are shared with TRBD1. The CDR3 spans 14 residues. Germline CDR1 reads SGHTA; CDR2 reads FQGNSA. V was clipped by 2 bases and J by 1 base; unmatched bases: 0. Here the CDR3 DNA reads TGTGCCAGCAGCTTAACAGGGGGCACAGATACGCAGTATTTT. It codes for CASSLTGGTDTQYF.

V usage is TRBV6-1 and J usage is TRBJ2-3, with D maybe TRBD1 (6 bases). Trimming removed 4 bases from V and 0 bases from J, with 14 bases in between. Germline CDR1 reads MNHNS; CDR2 reads SASEGT. The CDR3 loop spans 16 amino acids. The CDR3 sequence is CASSGSTGSSTDTQYF. The CDR3 DNA follows: TGTGCCAGCAGTGGGTCGACAGGATCTAGCACAGATACGCAGTATTTT.

The sample holds one count of this clone. The junction departs from germline at one end; a sequencing error may be responsible. The chain carries TRBV15 and TRBJ2-7; TRBD1 agrees at 9 bases. This CDR3 contains 15 residues. The germline V gene has CDR1 LNHNV and CDR2 YYDKDF (reference sequence). The CDR3, as DNA: TGTGCCACCAGCGGTCCGGGACAGGGCATGCGCGAGCGGTACTTC. Protein: CATSGPGQGMRERYF.

The rearrangement uses TRBV19 and TRBJ2-7; D is unresolved. Per the germline V gene, CDR1 is LNHDA and CDR2 is SQIVND (reference sequence). The CDR3 extends over 15 amino acids. The germline V and J ends were trimmed by 4 bases and 2 bases, with 15 bases remaining between them. The DNA of the CDR3 is TGTGCCAGTAGTACCCAGGCTAACGTCGCCTACGAGCAGTACTTC. The encoded protein is CASSTQANVAYEQYF.

The CDR3 region is CASTTWEFSTNEKLFF. The CDR3 nucleotides are TGTGCCAGCACCACATGGGAGTTTTCAACTAATGAAAAACTGTTTTTT. This chain joins TRBV5-6 and TRBJ1-4; D gene unclear. Trimming took off 6 bases at V and 0 bases at J, with 15 bases between the two ends. The CDR3 spans 16 residues. CDR1 is SGHDT and CDR2 is YYEEEE in the germline V gene.

This clone was detected once. The gene calls are TRBV2 and TRBJ1-2; 8 positions agree with TRBD1. Germline CDR1 reads SNHLY; CDR2 reads FYNNEI. V lost 3 bases to trimming and J lost 6 bases; unmatched junction nucleotides: 0. This CDR3 comprises 12 residues. The CDR3 DNA sequence: TGTGCCAGCAGTGAGACAGGGGATGGCTACACCTTC. Protein sequence: CASSETGDGYTF.

This clone was found a few times. The V call is TRBV7-3, the J call TRBJ1-2, with D unresolved. The CDR3 runs to 14 residues. The germline V gene has CDR1 SGHTA and CDR2 FQGTGA. Deletions cut 5 bases from V and 3 bases from J, with 13 bases between. The CDR3 sequence is CASSAGGNDYGYTF. CDR3 sequence (DNA): TGTGCCAGCAGCGCGGGAGGGAACGACTATGGCTACACCTTC.

A single count supports this clone. The chain carries TRBV7-3 and TRBJ2-1; a weak D match, TRBD1 (6 bases). The CDR3 is 18 amino acids. V was cut by 4 bases and J by 5 bases, with 24 bases left in between. Germline assignment: CDR1 SGHTA and CDR2 FQGTGA. CDR3 region: CASSSSPPGQWDHNEQFF. In DNA form, the CDR3 reads TGTGCCAGCAGCTCCAGCCCTCCGGGACAATGGGACCACAATGAGCAGTTCTTC.

This rearrangement joins TRBV5-4 to TRBJ2-2, with D maybe TRBD1 (5 bases). Trimming left V 4 bases short and J 3 bases short, with 10 bases between. The germline V gene encodes CDR1 SGHNT and CDR2 YYREEE (reference sequence). The CDR3 consists of 14 residues. The CDR3 coding sequence is TGTGCCAGCAGCCTGTTAGGGGACACCGGGGAGCTGTTTTTT. This sequence encodes CASSLLGDTGELFF.

This chain links TRBV28 with TRBJ2-7; D ambiguous. The germline V gene has CDR1 MDHEN and CDR2 SYDVKM. The CDR3 loop spans 12 amino acids. The germline V and J ends were trimmed by 6 bases and 2 bases, with 8 bases remaining between them. The CDR3 loop is CASSPGAYEQYF. CDR3 bases: TGTGCCAGCAGCCCGGGTGCCTACGAGCAGTACTTC.

V and J are TRBV7-9 and TRBJ1-1, with D hard to call. Germline V gene sequence: CDR1 SEHNR, CDR2 FQNEAQ (reference sequence). Trimming cost V 6 bases and J 5 bases, with 13 bases left between them. The length of the CDR3 is 13 residues. The CDR3 loop reads CASSRSVETEAFF. CDR3 bases: TGTGCCAGCAGTCGCTCAGTGGAGACTGAAGCTTTCTTT.

The rearrangement uses TRBV7-2 and TRBJ1-4; 7 bases match TRBD1. With V trimmed by 4 bases and J by 8 bases, 13 bases remained unmatched. The CDR3 length is 16 residues. CDR1 and CDR2 from the germline V gene are SGHTA and FQGNSA. The CDR3 bases are TGTGCCAGCAGCTCTATAAGACAGGGACTTGGGGAAAAACTGTTTTTT. Its translation is CASSSIRQGLGEKLFF.

V and J are TRBV15 and TRBJ1-5, with a tentative D call TRBD1 (5 bases). The CDR3 is made up of 16 amino acids. Germline lookup yields CDR1 LNHNV and CDR2 YYDKDF (reference sequence). V was shortened by 3 bases and J by 6 bases, with 18 bases between the two germline ends. CDR3 in amino acids: CATSRARVGGGQPQHF. As DNA, the CDR3 is TGTGCCACCAGCAGGGCCCGGGTTGGGGGGGGTCAGCCCCAGCATTTT.

Only one count was recorded for this clone. The CDR3 DNA reads as TGTGCCAGCAGGGAGGGGTGGAACACTGAAGCTTTCTTT. Its protein is CASREGWNTEAFF. J is TRBJ1-1 and V is TRBV28; a possible D gene is TRBD1 (5 bases). Trimming left V 6 bases short and J 1 base short, with 9 bases between. The CDR3 extends over 13 amino acids. The germline V gene encodes CDR1 MDHEN and CDR2 SYDVKM.